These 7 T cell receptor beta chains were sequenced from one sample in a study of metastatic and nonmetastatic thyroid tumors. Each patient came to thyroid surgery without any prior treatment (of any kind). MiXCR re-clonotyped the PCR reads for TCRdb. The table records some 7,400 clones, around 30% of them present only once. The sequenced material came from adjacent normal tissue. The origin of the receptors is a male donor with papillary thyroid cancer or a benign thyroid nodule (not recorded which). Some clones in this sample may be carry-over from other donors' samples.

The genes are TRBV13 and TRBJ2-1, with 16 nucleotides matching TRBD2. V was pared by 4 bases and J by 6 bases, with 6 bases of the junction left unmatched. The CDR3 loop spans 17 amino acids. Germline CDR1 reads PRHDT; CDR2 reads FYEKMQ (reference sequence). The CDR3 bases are TGTGCCAGCAGCTCGGGACTAGCGGGAGGGGTTGTCAATGAGCAGTTCTTC. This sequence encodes CASSSGLAGGVVNEQFF.

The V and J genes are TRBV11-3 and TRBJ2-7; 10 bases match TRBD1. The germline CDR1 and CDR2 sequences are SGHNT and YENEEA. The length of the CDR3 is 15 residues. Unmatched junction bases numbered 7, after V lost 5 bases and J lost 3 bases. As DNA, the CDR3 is TGTGCCAGCAGCCTCGGACAGGGGGTGATCTACGAGCAGTACTTC. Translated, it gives CASSLGQGVIYEQYF.

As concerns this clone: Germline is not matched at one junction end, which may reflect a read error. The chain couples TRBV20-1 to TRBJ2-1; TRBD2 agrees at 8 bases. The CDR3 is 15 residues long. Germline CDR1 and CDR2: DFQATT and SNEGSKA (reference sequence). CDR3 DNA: TGCAGTGCTCTAAGACTAGCGCGAGGTCCGAATGAGCGGTTCTTC. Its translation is CSALRLARGPNERFF.

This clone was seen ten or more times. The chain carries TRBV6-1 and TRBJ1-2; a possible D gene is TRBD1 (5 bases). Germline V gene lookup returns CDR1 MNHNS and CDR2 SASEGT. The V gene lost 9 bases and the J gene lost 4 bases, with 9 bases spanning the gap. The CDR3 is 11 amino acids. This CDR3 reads CASGGVYGYTF. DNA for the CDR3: TGTGCCAGTGGAGGGGTCTATGGCTACACCTTC.

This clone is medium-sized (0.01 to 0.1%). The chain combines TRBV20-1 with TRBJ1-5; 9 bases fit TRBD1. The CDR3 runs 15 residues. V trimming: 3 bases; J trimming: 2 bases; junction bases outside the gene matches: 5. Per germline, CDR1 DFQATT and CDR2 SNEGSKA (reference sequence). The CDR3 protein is CSASSWTGGNQPQHF. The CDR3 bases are TGCAGTGCTAGCTCTTGGACAGGGGGCAATCAGCCCCAGCATTTT.

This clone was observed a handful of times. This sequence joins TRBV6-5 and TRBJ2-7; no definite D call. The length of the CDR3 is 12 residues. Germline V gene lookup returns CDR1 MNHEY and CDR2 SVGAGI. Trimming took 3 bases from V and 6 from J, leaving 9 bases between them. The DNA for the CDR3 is TGTGCCAGCAGTTATTCCCCGACCGAGCAGTACTTC. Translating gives CASSYSPTEQYF.

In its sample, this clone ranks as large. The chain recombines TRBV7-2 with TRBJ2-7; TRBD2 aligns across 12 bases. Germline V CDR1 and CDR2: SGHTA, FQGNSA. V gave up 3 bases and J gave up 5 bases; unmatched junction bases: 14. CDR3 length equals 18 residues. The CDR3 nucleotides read TGTGCCAGCAGCTTTTTTCAAGAGCTAGCGGGAGGGTCCAACGAGCAGTACTTC. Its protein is CASSFFQELAGGSNEQYF.